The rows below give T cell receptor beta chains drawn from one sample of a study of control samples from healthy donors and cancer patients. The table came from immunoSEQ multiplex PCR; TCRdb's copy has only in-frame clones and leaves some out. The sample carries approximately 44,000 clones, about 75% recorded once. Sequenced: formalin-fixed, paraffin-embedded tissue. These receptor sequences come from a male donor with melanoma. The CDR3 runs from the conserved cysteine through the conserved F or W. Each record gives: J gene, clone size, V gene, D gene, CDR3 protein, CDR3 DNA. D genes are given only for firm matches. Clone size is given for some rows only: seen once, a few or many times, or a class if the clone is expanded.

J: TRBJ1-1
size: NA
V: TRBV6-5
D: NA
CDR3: CASSLYSFMNTEAFF
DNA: TGTGCCAGCAGCCTCTACTCTTTTATGAACACTGAAGCTTTCTTT

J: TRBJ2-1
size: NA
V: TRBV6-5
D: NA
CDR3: CASPLLFGGAVGWVF
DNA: TGTGCCAGCCCTCTGTTATTTGGAGGGGCGGTAGGGTGGGTCTTC

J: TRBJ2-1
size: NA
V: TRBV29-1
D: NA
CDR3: CSVEGDQSDEQFF
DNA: TGCAGCGTTGAAGGGGATCAGTCGGATGAGCAGTTCTTC

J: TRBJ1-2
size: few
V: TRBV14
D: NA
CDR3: CASSPDGVATWGYTF
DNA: TGTGCCAGCAGCCCAGACGGGGTGGCCACTTGGGGCTACACCTTC

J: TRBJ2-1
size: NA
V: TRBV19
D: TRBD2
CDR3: CASSIQAGAGFEQFF
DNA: TGTGCCAGTAGTATACAGGCGGGAGCGGGGTTTGAGCAGTTCTTC

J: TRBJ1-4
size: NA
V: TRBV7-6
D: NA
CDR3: CASSLAQRNGEKLFF
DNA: TGTGCCAGCAGCTTAGCGCAGAGGAACGGTGAAAAACTGTTTTTT

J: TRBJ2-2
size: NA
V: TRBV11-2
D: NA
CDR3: CASSLAGRKTGELFF
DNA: TGTGCCAGCAGCTTAGCGGGTAGGAAGACCGGGGAGCTGTTTTTT

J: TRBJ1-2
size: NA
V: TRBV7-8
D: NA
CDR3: CASSPRQDLNYGYTF
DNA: TGTGCCAGCAGCCCGAGACAGGATCTTAACTATGGCTACACCTTC

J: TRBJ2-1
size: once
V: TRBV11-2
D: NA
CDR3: CASSLPGGGVDSNEQFF
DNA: TGTGCCAGCAGCTTGCCTGGTGGCGGAGTAGATAGCAATGAGCAGTTCTTC

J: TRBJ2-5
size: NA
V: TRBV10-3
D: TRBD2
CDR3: CVISDSRLAGGETQYF
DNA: TGTGTTATCAGTGATTCCCGCCTAGCGGGAGGAGAGACCCAGTACTTC

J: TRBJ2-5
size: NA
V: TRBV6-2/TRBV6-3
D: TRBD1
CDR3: CASSYLGQGKETQYF
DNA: TGTGCCAGCAGTTACCTCGGACAGGGAAAAGAGACCCAGTACTTC

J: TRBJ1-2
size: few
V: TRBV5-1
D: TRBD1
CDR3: CASSPQGSYTYGYTF
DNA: TGCGCCAGCAGCCCACAGGGGTCCTATACCTATGGCTACACCTTC

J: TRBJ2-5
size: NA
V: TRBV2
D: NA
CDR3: CAIPRAWGTAQETQYF
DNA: TGTGCCATCCCGCGAGCGTGGGGGACGGCACAAGAGACCCAGTACTTC

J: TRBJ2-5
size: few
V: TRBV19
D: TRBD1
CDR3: CASSTGPVGTGSETQYF
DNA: TGTGCCAGTAGTACTGGTCCGGTAGGGACAGGGTCGGAGACCCAGTACTTC

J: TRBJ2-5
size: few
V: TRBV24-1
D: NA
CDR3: CATSDLPVAGQETQYF
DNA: TGTGCCACCAGTGATTTGCCCGTTGCGGGACAAGAGACCCAGTACTTC

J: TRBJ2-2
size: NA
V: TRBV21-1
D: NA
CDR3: CASSTALATGELFF
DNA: TGTGCCAGCAGCACCGCCCTGGCCACCGGGGAGCTGTTTTTT

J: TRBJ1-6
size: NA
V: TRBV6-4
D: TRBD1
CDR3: CASSEQPGQGFQALHF
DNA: TGTGCCAGCAGCGAACAGCCGGGACAGGGTTTCCAAGCCCTCCACTTT

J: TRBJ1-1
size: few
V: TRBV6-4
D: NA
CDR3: CASSDSGRGRAFF
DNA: TGTGCCAGCAGTGACTCAGGGAGAGGGAGAGCTTTCTTT

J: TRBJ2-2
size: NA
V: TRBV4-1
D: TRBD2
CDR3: CASSQFKGTSYTGELFF
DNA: TGCGCCAGCAGCCAATTTAAGGGGACTAGCTATACCGGGGAGCTGTTTTTT

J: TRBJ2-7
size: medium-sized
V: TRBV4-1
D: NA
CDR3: CASSQDRDGYEQYF
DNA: TGCGCCAGCAGCCAGGACCGGGACGGTTACGAGCAGTACTTC

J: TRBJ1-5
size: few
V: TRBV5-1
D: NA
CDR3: CASSPLPADQPQHF
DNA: TGCGCCAGCAGCCCCCTACCTGCGGATCAGCCCCAGCATTTT

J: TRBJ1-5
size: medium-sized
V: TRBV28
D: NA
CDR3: CASSYSFNQPQHF
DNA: TGTGCCAGCAGTTACAGCTTCAATCAGCCCCAGCATTTT

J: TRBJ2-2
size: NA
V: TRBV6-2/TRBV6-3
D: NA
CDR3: CASSYLLGTPSSTGELFF
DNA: TGTGCCAGCAGTTACCTCCTAGGGACCCCGTCGAGCACCGGGGAGCTGTTTTTT

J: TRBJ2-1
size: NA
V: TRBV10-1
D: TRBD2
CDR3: CASSGGLATYNEQFF
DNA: TGCGCCAGCAGTGGAGGACTAGCAACCTACAATGAGCAGTTCTTC

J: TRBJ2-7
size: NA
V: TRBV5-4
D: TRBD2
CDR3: CASSPGLAESSYEQYF
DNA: TGTGCCAGCAGCCCGGGACTAGCGGAAAGCTCCTACGAGCAGTACTTC

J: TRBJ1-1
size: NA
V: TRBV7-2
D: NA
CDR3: CASSFGPLAAGTEAFF
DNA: TGTGCCAGCAGCTTCGGGCCCCTCGCGGCTGGAACTGAAGCTTTCTTT

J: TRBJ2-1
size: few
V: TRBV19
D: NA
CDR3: CASSIESGNEQFF
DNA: TGTGCCAGTAGTATAGAGTCGGGTAATGAGCAGTTCTTC

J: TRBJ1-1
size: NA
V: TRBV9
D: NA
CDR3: CASSVGPGSNTEAFF
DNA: TGTGCCAGCAGCGTAGGGCCAGGTTCGAACACTGAAGCTTTCTTT

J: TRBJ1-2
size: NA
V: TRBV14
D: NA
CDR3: CASSQVPGKGYTF
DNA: TGTGCCAGCAGCCAAGTACCAGGAAAAGGCTACACCTTC

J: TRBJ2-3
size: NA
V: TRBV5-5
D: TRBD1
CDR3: CASSLPGGLDTQYF
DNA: TGTGCCAGCAGCCTCCCAGGGGGCTTAGATACGCAGTATTTT

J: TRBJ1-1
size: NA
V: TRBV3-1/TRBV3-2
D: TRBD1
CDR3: CASSQGTGAEAFF
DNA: TGTGCCAGCAGCCAAGGGACAGGGGCTGAAGCTTTCTTT

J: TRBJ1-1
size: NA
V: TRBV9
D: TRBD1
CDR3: CASTESGVSTGLEAFF
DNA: TGTGCCAGCACAGAGTCGGGAGTATCGACAGGGCTTGAAGCTTTCTTT

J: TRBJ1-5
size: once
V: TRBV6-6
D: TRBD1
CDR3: CASRSDRGRAQHF
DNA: TGTGCCAGCAGGAGTGACAGGGGAAGGGCCCAGCATTTT

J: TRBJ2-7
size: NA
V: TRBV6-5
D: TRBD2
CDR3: CASSLTSGPREQYF
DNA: TGTGCCAGCAGCCTGACTAGCGGCCCACGGGAGCAGTACTTC

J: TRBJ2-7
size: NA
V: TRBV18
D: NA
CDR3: CASSADRPPYEQYF
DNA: TGTGCCAGCTCGGCCGACAGGCCCCCCTACGAGCAGTACTTC

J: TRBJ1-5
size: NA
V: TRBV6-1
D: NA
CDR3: CASSERGFSNQPQHF
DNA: TGTGCCAGCAGTGAAAGGGGTTTTAGCAATCAGCCCCAGCATTTT

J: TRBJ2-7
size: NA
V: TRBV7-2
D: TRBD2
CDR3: CASRRDYLSFSYEQYF
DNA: TGTGCCAGCAGGCGGGACTACCTCTCTTTCTCCTACGAGCAGTACTTC

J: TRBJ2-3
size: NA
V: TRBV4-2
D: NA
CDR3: CASSQDQIGTGCRTDTQYF
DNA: TGTGCCAGCAGCCAAGATCAGATCGGTACAGGGTGTCGAACAGATACGCAGTATTTT

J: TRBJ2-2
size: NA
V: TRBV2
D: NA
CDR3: CASTGMNTGELFF
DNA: TGTGCCAGCACTGGAATGAACACCGGGGAGCTGTTTTTT

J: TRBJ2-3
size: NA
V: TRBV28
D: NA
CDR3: CASRWVRTDTQYF
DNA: TGTGCCAGCCGGTGGGTGCGCACAGATACGCAGTATTTT

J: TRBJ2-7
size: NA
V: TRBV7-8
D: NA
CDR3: CASSPRATYEQYF
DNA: TGTGCCAGCAGCCCGAGGGCAACCTACGAGCAGTACTTC

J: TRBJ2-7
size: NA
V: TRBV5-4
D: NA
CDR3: CASSFGSAWVDYEQYF
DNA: TGTGCCAGCAGCTTCGGGTCTGCCTGGGTTGACTACGAGCAGTACTTC

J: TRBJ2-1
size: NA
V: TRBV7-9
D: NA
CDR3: CASSLTRAHNEQFF
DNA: TGTGCCAGCAGCTTAACTAGGGCACACAATGAGCAGTTCTTC

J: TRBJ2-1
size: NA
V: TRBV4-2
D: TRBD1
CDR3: CASSQSGGYNEQFF
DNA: TGTGCCAGCAGCCAGTCAGGGGGCTACAATGAGCAGTTCTTC

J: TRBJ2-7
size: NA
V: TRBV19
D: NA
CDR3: CASSIQWGDYEQYF
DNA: TGTGCCAGTAGTATTCAGTGGGGGGACTACGAGCAGTACTTC

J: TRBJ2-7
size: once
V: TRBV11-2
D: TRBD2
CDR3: CASRGLASYEQYF
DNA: TGTGCCAGCAGGGGACTAGCGTCGTACGAGCAGTACTTC

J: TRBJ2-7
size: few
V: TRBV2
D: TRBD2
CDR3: CASSVRAGVYEQYF
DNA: TGTGCCAGCAGTGTGCGAGCGGGAGTCTACGAGCAGTACTTC

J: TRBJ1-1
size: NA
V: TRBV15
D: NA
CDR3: CATSRAPLGTEAFF
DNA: TGTGCCACCAGCAGAGCTCCCCTGGGCACTGAAGCTTTCTTT